This T cell receptor beta chain was captured in a study of blood T cells in healthy people across ages. Per-sample PBMC isolation yielded at least 6.5 million cells. A word on this clonotype: Its specificity is not known.

Overall study findings and caveats: Naive and antigen-experienced cells could not be conclusively compared, given unsorted PBMCs. A greater number of naive CD4+ cells and higher diversity distinguished long-lived donors from aged donors.

Combining a sample-barcoded 5' primer with a J-beta primer mix, a second PCR ran for roughly 7 to 12 cycles. No fewer than 3 million CDR3-containing paired-end reads came from each sample. One entry per CDR3 protein, called by TCRdb with MiXCR from the 5' RACE reads. The sample comprises about 1,600,000 distinct CDR3 sequences, 42% of which are singletons, and 7% to 9.5% rests with the top ten. Germline loops: CDR1 MNHNS, CDR2 SASEGT. The ends were cut back, 6 bases at V and 4 bases at J, with 15 bases in the middle. The CDR3 is 14 amino acids. This sequence joins TRBV6-1 and TRBJ1-2, with unresolved D. The sequence was collected from a young woman in good health. The specimen sequenced was blood. The CDR3 reads CASRTTAQTYGYTF. The CDR3 bases are TGTGCCAGCAGAACTACGGCCCAGACCTATGGCTACACCTTC.